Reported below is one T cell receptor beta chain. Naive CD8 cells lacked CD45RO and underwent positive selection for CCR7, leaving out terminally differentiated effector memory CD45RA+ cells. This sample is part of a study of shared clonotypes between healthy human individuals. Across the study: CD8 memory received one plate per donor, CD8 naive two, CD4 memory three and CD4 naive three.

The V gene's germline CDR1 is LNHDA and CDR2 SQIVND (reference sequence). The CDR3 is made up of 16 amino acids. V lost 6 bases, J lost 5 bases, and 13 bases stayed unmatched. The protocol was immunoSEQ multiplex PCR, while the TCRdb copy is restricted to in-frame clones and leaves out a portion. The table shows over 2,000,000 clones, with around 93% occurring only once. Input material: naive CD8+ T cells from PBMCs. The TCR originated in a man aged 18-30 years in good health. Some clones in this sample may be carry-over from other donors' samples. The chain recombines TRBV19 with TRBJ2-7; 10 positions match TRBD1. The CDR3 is CASSLRAGTGDNEQYF. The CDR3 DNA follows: TGTGCCAGTAGCCTGCGAGCCGGGACAGGGGATAACGAGCAGTACTTC.